This T cell receptor beta chain was sequenced in a study of shared T cell receptors in the human thymus. The sample holds one count of this clone. The CDR3 runs to 14 residues. Germline V gives CDR1 MDHEN, CDR2 SYDVKM. V lost 5 bases, J lost 1 base, and 10 bases lay in between. Here immunoSEQ multiplex PCR was the method, and the copy in TCRdb shows in-frame clones only, minus some. The table records about 380,000 clones, about 95% of them present only once. The genes are TRBV28 and TRBJ2-3; possibly TRBD2 for D (6 bases). The source of this sequence is a human donor. Material for sequencing was thymocytes. The CDR3 nucleotides are TGTGCCAGCAGTAACGGGACTCGCACAGATACGCAGTATTTT. Translating gives CASSNGTRTDTQYF.